Listed below are T cell receptor beta chains from one sample, sequenced in a study of CD8 T cells in ankylosing spondylitis. TCRdb reprocessed the 5' RACE reads via MiXCR and lists one record per CDR3 protein. The top ten clones hold 3.5% of a sample with 300,000 to 350,000 distinct CDR3 sequences, less than 25% of them seen once. Source material: blood, either unsorted or a sorted T cell fraction (not recorded which). The receptors were sampled from a female donor with ankylosing spondylitis or in good health (not recorded which). CDR3s include the opening cysteine and the closing phenylalanine or tryptophan. D genes are given only for firm matches. A clone size is listed for some rows: how often the clone was seen (once, few, many), or a class if it is expanded.

clone size,J gene,D gene,V gene,CDR3 protein,CDR3 DNA
few,TRBJ2-3,NA,TRBV7-6,CASSLGLNPSTDTQYF,TGTGCCAGCAGCCTAGGGCTGAACCCTAGCACAGATACGCAGTATTTT
few,TRBJ2-2,NA,TRBV7-6,CASSTLGDTGELFF,TGTGCCAGCAGCACCCTCGGGGACACCGGGGAGCTGTTTTTT
NA,TRBJ1-5,TRBD1,TRBV6-1,CASSMTGKQPQHF,TGTGCCAGCTCAATGACAGGGAAACAGCCCCAGCATTTT
NA,TRBJ1-3,NA,TRBV11-2,CASSPLLLSGNTIYF,TGTGCCAGCAGCCCCCTTTTGCTCTCTGGAAACACCATATATTTT
NA,TRBJ2-3,NA,TRBV24-1,CATSDLGDLRTQYF,TGTGCCACCAGTGATTTAGGTGACCTACGTACGCAGTATTTT
NA,TRBJ1-2,TRBD1,TRBV20-1,CSAGTGQTYGYTF,TGCAGTGCCGGGACAGGGCAGACCTATGGCTACACCTTC
few,TRBJ2-1,NA,TRBV11-1,CASSLRAQSSYNEQFF,TGTGCCAGCAGCTTAAGGGCACAGAGCTCCTACAATGAGCAGTTCTTC
NA,TRBJ2-3,TRBD2,TRBV6-1,CASSLGWGGTQYF,TGTGCCAGCAGCCTCGGGTGGGGGGGTACGCAGTATTTT
NA,TRBJ2-1,NA,TRBV7-2,CASSLRDRGSPEQFF,TGTGCCAGCAGCTTACGAGACAGAGGTTCGCCTGAGCAGTTCTTC
NA,TRBJ1-4,TRBD1,TRBV6-2/TRBV6-3,CASSRWTGAYLATNEKLFF,TGTGCCAGCAGCCGCTGGACAGGGGCGTATTTGGCAACTAATGAAAAACTGTTTTTT
NA,TRBJ2-1,NA,TRBV28,CASKKGGSYNEQFF,TGTGCCAGCAAAAAGGGGGGCTCCTACAATGAGCAGTTCTTC
NA,TRBJ1-2,NA,TRBV14,CASSQFVGYGYTF,TGTGCCAGCAGCCAGTTTGTGGGGTATGGCTACACCTTC
NA,TRBJ2-1,NA,TRBV7-2,CASSKNGESNYNEQFF,TGTGCCAGCAGTAAAAACGGGGAGTCAAACTACAATGAGCAGTTCTTC
NA,TRBJ1-3,NA,TRBV25-1,CASGEDGDSGNTIYF,TGTGCCAGCGGGGAGGATGGCGACTCTGGAAACACCATATATTTT
many,TRBJ2-1,NA,TRBV7-9,CASSLRLNNEQFF,TGTGCCAGCAGCTTACGCCTTAACAATGAGCAGTTCTTC
NA,TRBJ2-7,NA,TRBV7-6,CASSWTQGEQYF,TGTGCCAGCAGCTGGACTCAGGGCGAGCAGTACTTC
few,TRBJ2-1,NA,TRBV5-1,CASRYTESSYNEQFF,TGCGCCAGCAGATATACAGAGAGCTCCTACAATGAGCAGTTCTTC
few,TRBJ2-5,NA,TRBV18,CASSPPSGLQETQYF,TGTGCCAGCTCACCACCTAGCGGACTTCAAGAGACCCAGTACTTC
many,TRBJ2-2,TRBD1,TRBV5-5,CASSLKGAGVNTGELFF,TGTGCCAGCAGCTTGAAGGGGGCAGGCGTGAACACCGGGGAGCTGTTTTTT
NA,TRBJ2-7,NA,TRBV15,CATSRDAPDRKQSYEQYF,TGTGCCACCAGCAGAGATGCCCCCGACAGAAAGCAGTCCTACGAGCAGTACTTC
NA,TRBJ2-7,NA,TRBV20-1,CSAGKGRPYEQYF,TGCAGTGCTGGGAAGGGCCGTCCCTACGAGCAGTACTTC
NA,TRBJ2-7,TRBD1,TRBV6-2/TRBV6-3,CASRTQGQSPYEQYF,TGTGCCAGCCGGACCCAGGGACAGTCTCCCTACGAGCAGTACTTC
NA,TRBJ2-1,NA,TRBV29-1,CSGTASSYNEQFF,TGCAGCGGGACTGCCAGCTCCTACAATGAGCAGTTCTTC
many,TRBJ2-7,NA,TRBV10-3,CAISEEGVAYEQYF,TGTGCCATCAGTGAAGAAGGGGTTGCCTACGAGCAGTACTTC
NA,TRBJ2-2,TRBD2,TRBV4-2,CASSPRLAGVTGELFF,TGTGCCAGCAGCCCGAGACTAGCGGGAGTCACCGGGGAGCTGTTTTTT
few,TRBJ1-5,NA,TRBV19,CASSKGSGQPQHF,TGTGCCAGTAGTAAGGGATCGGGGCAGCCCCAGCATTTT
few,TRBJ1-1,NA,TRBV30,CAWSASTEAFF,TGTGCCTGGAGTGCGAGTACTGAAGCTTTCTTT
few,TRBJ2-1,NA,TRBV12-3/TRBV12-4,CASSLKLRGNEQFF,TGTGCCAGCAGTTTAAAATTAAGGGGAAATGAGCAGTTCTTC
NA,TRBJ2-1,TRBD2,TRBV12-3/TRBV12-4,CASSFLTSGNEQFF,TGTGCCAGCAGTTTTTTGACTAGCGGCAATGAGCAGTTCTTC
once,TRBJ2-1,NA,TRBV11-2,CASSLDVGLNNEQFF,TGTGCCAGCAGCTTAGATGTCGGTTTAAACAATGAGCAGTTCTTC
few,TRBJ1-6,TRBD1,TRBV11-1,CASSSADRADSYNSPLHF,TGTGCCAGCAGCTCCGCGGACAGGGCCGACTCCTATAATTCACCCCTCCACTTT
NA,TRBJ2-7,TRBD2,TRBV7-6,CASSPRASGLSYEQYF,TGTGCCAGCAGCCCCCGGGCTAGCGGGTTATCCTACGAGCAGTACTTC
few,TRBJ1-5,TRBD1,TRBV6-5,CASGQGLRPQHF,TGTGCCAGCGGACAGGGTTTACGGCCCCAGCATTTT
few,TRBJ1-1,NA,TRBV6-5,CASNFLGGGTEAFF,TGTGCCAGCAATTTCTTAGGGGGGGGCACTGAAGCTTTCTTT
few,TRBJ2-7,TRBD1,TRBV30,CASDRTGIYEQYF,TGTGCCTCGGACAGGACAGGCATCTACGAGCAGTACTTC
few,TRBJ1-2,TRBD1,TRBV9,CASSASKGGLNYGYTF,TGTGCCAGCAGCGCGTCTAAAGGGGGCCTTAACTATGGCTACACCTTC
few,TRBJ2-7,NA,TRBV10-3,CASRVSSWYEQYF,TGTGCCAGCCGCGTTAGTTCGTGGTACGAGCAGTACTTC
NA,TRBJ1-4,NA,TRBV7-9,CASSRRAGGPNEKLFF,TGTGCCAGCAGCCGTCGGGCGGGCGGACCTAATGAAAAACTGTTTTTT
NA,TRBJ2-2,NA,TRBV24-1,CATRDSYTGELFF,TGTGCCACCAGGGACTCCTACACCGGGGAGCTGTTTTTT
few,TRBJ2-3,NA,TRBV27,CAGDGSTDTQYF,TGTGCCGGAGACGGAAGCACAGATACGCAGTATTTT
few,TRBJ1-1,NA,TRBV6-1,CASRMGTEGAEAFF,TGTGCCAGCAGGATGGGCACCGAAGGGGCTGAAGCTTTCTTT
few,TRBJ2-2,NA,TRBV5-6,CASSLLQRSYTGELFF,TGTGCCAGCAGCTTGCTTCAGCGGAGTTACACCGGGGAGCTGTTTTTT
few,TRBJ2-7,NA,TRBV5-5,CASSLGIKRLAYEQYF,TGTGCCAGCAGCTTGGGAATAAAGCGTCTTGCCTACGAGCAGTACTTC
NA,TRBJ1-6,NA,TRBV20-1,CSASEQGQVSPLHF,TGCAGTGCTAGTGAACAGGGTCAGGTTTCACCCCTCCACTTT
few,TRBJ2-7,TRBD1,TRBV20-1,CSARIGTGIFEQYF,TGCAGTGCGCGTATCGGGACAGGGATTTTCGAGCAGTACTTC
NA,TRBJ2-3,NA,TRBV18,CASSPGGGVTDTQYF,TGTGCCAGCTCACCAGGAGGAGGGGTCACAGATACGCAGTATTTT
NA,TRBJ2-3,NA,TRBV28,CASSLWQASTDTQYF,TGTGCCAGCAGTTTATGGCAGGCTAGCACAGATACGCAGTATTTT
NA,TRBJ1-2,NA,TRBV7-8,CASSLERDASSGYTF,TGTGCCAGCAGCTTAGAGCGGGACGCCAGCTCAGGCTACACCTTC
few,TRBJ1-3,NA,TRBV20-1,CSARPQGISGNTIYF,TGCAGTGCTAGGCCCCAGGGGATCTCTGGAAACACCATATATTTT
NA,TRBJ2-3,NA,TRBV20-1,CSARVGGNTDTQYF,TGCAGTGCTAGAGTTGGCGGCAACACAGATACGCAGTATTTT
few,TRBJ2-7,NA,TRBV6-1,CASSAVRPPYEQYF,TGTGCCAGCAGTGCGGTCAGGCCTCCCTACGAGCAGTACTTC
few,TRBJ2-7,NA,TRBV25-1,CASKPNREHTYEQYF,TGTGCCAGCAAACCCAACAGGGAGCATACCTACGAGCAGTACTTC
NA,TRBJ2-1,NA,TRBV18,CASSPIRSSSYNEQFF,TGTGCCAGCTCACCAATCAGGAGTAGCTCCTACAATGAGCAGTTCTTC